The rows below give T cell receptor beta chains drawn from one sample of a study of beta chain features in type 1 diabetes. Clones were sequenced by immunoSEQ multiplex PCR, and TCRdb holds only the in-frame ones, with some missing. Seen here are roughly 700,000 clones, roughly 13% observed once, and the top ten hold roughly 0.022%. The sample was naive CD4+ T cells from blood. The receptors were sampled from a man between 18 and 29 years old with type 1 diabetes. Both conserved end residues are trimmed from each CDR3.

v_gene: TRBV7-9
j_gene: TRBJ2-3
CDR3aa: ASRSGGTDTQY

v_gene: TRBV30
j_gene: TRBJ1-6
CDR3aa: AGTGQPNSPLH

v_gene: TRBV7-2
j_gene: TRBJ1-4
CDR3aa: ASSVDRGNEKLF

v_gene: TRBV5-1
j_gene: TRBJ2-7
CDR3aa: ASSLVDRGPHEQY

v_gene: TRBV25-1
j_gene: TRBJ1-1
CDR3aa: ASSEDLQGYSEAF

v_gene: TRBV14
j_gene: TRBJ1-5
CDR3aa: ASSQDGGQPQH

v_gene: TRBV28
j_gene: TRBJ1-1
CDR3aa: ASQILGRGAF

v_gene: TRBV7-9
j_gene: TRBJ1-4
CDR3aa: ACYGGLGNEKLF

v_gene: TRBV10-3
j_gene: TRBJ2-2
CDR3aa: AISDSGAGELF

v_gene: TRBV10-3
j_gene: TRBJ2-7
CDR3aa: AIRTGQGSDEQY

v_gene: TRBV25-1
j_gene: TRBJ2-7
CDR3aa: ASNLLIGSEQY

v_gene: TRBV19
j_gene: TRBJ2-6
CDR3aa: ASTGSGANVLT

v_gene: TRBV7-2
j_gene: TRBJ1-1
CDR3aa: ASSLALDGYTEAF

v_gene: TRBV7-3
j_gene: TRBJ2-1
CDR3aa: ASSSHGGGDYNEQF

v_gene: TRBV18
j_gene: TRBJ2-1
CDR3aa: ASNRRSGNEQF

v_gene: TRBV5-1
j_gene: TRBJ2-7
CDR3aa: ASSLARGPDYEQY

v_gene: TRBV5-4
j_gene: TRBJ1-6
CDR3aa: ASSLGTSLSPLH

v_gene: TRBV30
j_gene: TRBJ1-4
CDR3aa: AWSPRTGGRGKLF

v_gene: TRBV9
j_gene: TRBJ2-1
CDR3aa: ASSVADYNEQF

v_gene: TRBV10-3
j_gene: TRBJ2-3
CDR3aa: AISDSVGTDTQY

v_gene: TRBV7-9
j_gene: TRBJ2-1
CDR3aa: ASSYTTSGGRDEQF

v_gene: TRBV5-1
j_gene: TRBJ2-1
CDR3aa: ASSPTSGGANEQF

v_gene: TRBV5-1
j_gene: TRBJ1-2
CDR3aa: ASSWGQNYGYT

v_gene: TRBV27
j_gene: TRBJ1-4
CDR3aa: ASSPRPTNEKLF

v_gene: TRBV2
j_gene: TRBJ1-1
CDR3aa: ASMGEMNTEAF

v_gene: TRBV29-1
j_gene: TRBJ1-2
CDR3aa: SDGQYNYGYT

v_gene: TRBV30
j_gene: TRBJ1-1
CDR3aa: AWSGGGGTEAF

v_gene: TRBV5-1
j_gene: TRBJ1-1
CDR3aa: ASSLSRDTRGNTEAF

v_gene: TRBV4-2
j_gene: TRBJ2-7
CDR3aa: ASSQWGGSGAYEQY

v_gene: TRBV7-8
j_gene: TRBJ2-1
CDR3aa: ASRPTGTGFHNEQF

v_gene: TRBV29-1
j_gene: TRBJ2-1
CDR3aa: SGPLGGQNEQF

v_gene: TRBV2
j_gene: TRBJ2-5
CDR3aa: ASSLGQAEETQY